This TCR beta chain was captured by sequencing in a study of T cell changes during pregnancy in multiple sclerosis. There are 14 residues in the CDR3. V dropped 6 bases and J dropped 0; count of bases not matched to a gene: 4. Germline V gene data show CDR1 as MNHEY and CDR2 as SVGAGI. Sequenced by immunoSEQ multiplex PCR; TCRdb stores in-frame clones only, minus some. The table includes about 70,000 clones, 90% to 95% detected once. The sequence was obtained from a female donor in good health, enrolled as a control in a pregnancy study. The rearrangement uses TRBV6-5 and TRBJ1-2, with TRBD1 identical over 7 bases. The sample in question was peripheral blood, obtained in the third trimester of pregnancy. As DNA, the CDR3 is TGTGCCAGCAGATTGGGACAGACTAACTATGGCTACACCTTC. It encodes CASRLGQTNYGYTF.